This T cell receptor beta chain was documented in a study of OX40 agonist ivuxolimab in advanced cancers. The study's findings and limits: Compared with CD4+, CD8+ T cells on average had more expanded clones.

A word on this clone: Its specificity is unknown.

Clones were read by immunoSEQ multiplex PCR, and TCRdb kept only the in-frame ones, dropping some. The sample lists around 66,000 clones, about four fifths seen once, with roughly 4.2% in the top ten. The V end was cut by 7 bases, the J end by 2 bases, with 11 bases between. The CDR3 totals 13 residues. Germline CDR1 reads LNHDA; CDR2 reads SQIVND (reference sequence). The sequenced sample was CD4+ or CD8+ T cells sorted from blood, obtained in a trial of the OX40 agonist ivuxolimab. This TCR derives from an adult with an advanced solid tumor such as melanoma, head and neck, liver or kidney cancer. The chain joins TRBV19 to TRBJ1-1; perhaps TRBD1 as D (5 bases). DNA for the CDR3: TGTGCCAGTATCAGGGATCAAAACACTGAAGCTTTCTTT. Amino acids: CASIRDQNTEAFF.